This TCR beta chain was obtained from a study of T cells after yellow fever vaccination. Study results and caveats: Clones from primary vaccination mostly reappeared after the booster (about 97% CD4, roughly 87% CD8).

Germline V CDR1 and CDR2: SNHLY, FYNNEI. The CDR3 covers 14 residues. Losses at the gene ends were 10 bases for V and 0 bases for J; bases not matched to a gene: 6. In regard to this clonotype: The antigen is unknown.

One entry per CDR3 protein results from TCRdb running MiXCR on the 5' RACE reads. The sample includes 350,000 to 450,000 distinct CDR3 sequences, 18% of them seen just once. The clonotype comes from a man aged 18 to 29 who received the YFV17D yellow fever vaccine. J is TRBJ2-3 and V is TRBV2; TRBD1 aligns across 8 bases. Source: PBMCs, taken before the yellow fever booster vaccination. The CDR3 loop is CANPDRASTDTQYF. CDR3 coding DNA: TGTGCCAACCCGGACAGGGCTAGCACAGATACGCAGTATTTT.